Below, 9 T cell receptor beta chains from the same sample are listed, as sequenced in a study of STAT5B mutations in CD4+ large granular lymphocyte leukemia. The data were produced by immunoSEQ multiplex PCR, yet TCRdb's version contains in-frame clones alone and is incomplete. Of about 30,000 clones in the sample, more than 75% were seen once. Sequenced input: CD4+ T cells from blood buffy coats. The source of these receptors is a human donor in good health.

The chain uses TRBV20-1 and TRBJ1-2, with D tentatively TRBD1 (5 bases). V lost 4 bases and J lost 6, with 9 bases in between. The CDR3 has 11 amino acids. CDR1 is DFQATT, CDR2 SNEGSKA, per germline (reference sequence). The CDR3 DNA reads as TGCAGTGCTACCAGGGAGAATGGCTACACCTTC. Protein product: CSATRENGYTF.

There are a few counts of this clone. The V and J genes are TRBV30 and TRBJ2-3; D remains unclear. Trimming shortened V by 0 bases and J by 3 bases, and 4 bases separated the two germline ends. The CDR3 totals 12 residues. Germline V gene lookup returns CDR1 GTSNPN and CDR2 SVGIG (reference sequence). The CDR3 region has the DNA TGTGCCTGGAGTGTGGGGACAGATACGCAGTATTTT. It translates to CAWSVGTDTQYF.

This clone came up a few times. The chain's CDR3 is CAWRGVSYGYTF. The CDR3 coding sequence is TGTGCCTGGAGGGGGGTTTCCTATGGCTACACCTTC. The V call is TRBV30, the J call TRBJ1-2, with TRBD1 as a possible D gene (5 bases). Trimming left V 3 bases short and J 4 bases short, with 9 bases between. The germline gives CDR1 GTSNPN, CDR2 SVGIG (reference sequence). The length of the CDR3 is 12 residues.

The rearrangement links TRBV5-1 to TRBJ2-3; D is perhaps TRBD1 (5 bases). Germline V CDR1 and CDR2: SGHRS, YFSETQ. The CDR3 spans 15 residues. V was cut by 0 bases and J by 4 bases, with 12 bases left in between. This CDR3 reads CASSLEKGPPDTQYF. The DNA for the CDR3 is TGCGCCAGCAGCTTGGAGAAGGGGCCCCCAGATACGCAGTATTTT.

The chain has TRBV18 and TRBJ1-2; TRBD1 is a possible D gene (5 bases). Germline V gene data show CDR1 as KGHSH and CDR2 as LQKENI. The CDR3 loop spans 14 amino acids. Trimming removed 1 base at V and 6 bases at J, with 12 bases between. CDR3 sequence reads: CASSPRGGLDGYTF. CDR3 nucleotides: TGTGCCAGCTCACCACGGGGGGGTCTAGATGGCTACACCTTC.

This clone was seen only a few times. The CDR3 sequence is CASSPQGRKYEQYF. The CDR3 DNA is TGTGCCAGCAGCCCCCAGGGGCGTAAGTACGAGCAGTACTTC. The V and J genes are TRBV7-2 and TRBJ2-7, with a weak D call TRBD1 (6 bases). Per germline, CDR1 SGHTA and CDR2 FQGNSA. The CDR3 sequence is 14 residues long. The V end lost 5 bases, the J end lost 4 bases, and 15 bases lay between the germline ends.

The rearrangement links TRBV4-1 to TRBJ2-1; 10 positions match TRBD1. The germline V gene has CDR1 MGHRA and CDR2 YSYEKL. CDR3 length: 18 amino acids. Losses at the gene ends were 3 bases for V and 7 bases for J; bases not matched to a gene: 15. CDR3 bases: TGCGCCAGCAGCCACGGACAGGGGGGGACTAGGGCACTGAATGAGCAGTTCTTC. Translation gives CASSHGQGGTRALNEQFF.

This sequence joins TRBV5-5 and TRBJ2-7, with 10 bases that match TRBD2. The V segment lost 0 bases and the J segment 4 bases; nucleotides outside the gene matches: 4. This CDR3 region has 15 residues. Germline loops: CDR1 SGHKS, CDR2 YYEKEE (reference sequence). The CDR3 spells CASSLGISGGYEQYF. The CDR3 region has the DNA TGTGCCAGCAGCTTGGGGATTAGCGGGGGGTACGAGCAGTACTTC.

Regarding this clone: At one boundary the junction diverges from the germline segment, which might be a read error. The rearrangement joins TRBV18 to TRBJ2-3; TRBD1 agrees at 9 bases. The CDR3 runs 16 residues. The germline V gene encodes CDR1 KGHSH and CDR2 LQKENI. The CDR3 coding sequence is TGTGCCAACTCACCCCTGGGACAGGGTAGCGCAGATACGCAGTATTTT. This translates into CANSPLGQGSADTQYF.